This T cell receptor beta chain was captured by sequencing in a study of blood T cell repertoires in COVID-19. Study at large: Nucleic acid was either cDNA or gDNA, and it came from T cells, B-cell-depleted T cells, or PBMCs.

Enrolment of Seattle patients took place during active infection, and they were followed longitudinally. This clone has only a few counts. Germline-derived CDR1 and CDR2 are SGHTA and FQGNSA. This CDR3 region has 15 residues. V trimming: 6 bases; J trimming: 9 bases; junction bases outside the gene matches: 13. Original processing notes: Amplification with reference gene primers provided the estimates of nucleated cell counts. Some clones are missing from TCRdb's copy, which holds only in-frame ones; the method was immunoSEQ multiplex PCR. V and J calls and clone size are those listed in that table; D and trimming were worked out from the DNA. The sample has some 390,000 clones, around 87% seen once.

This TCR came from a woman between 55 and 75 years old with COVID-19, enrolled during active disease. The material sequenced was peripheral blood. This chain links TRBV7-2 with TRBJ1-3, with 8 bases lining up with TRBD1. Here the CDR3 DNA reads TGTGCCAGCAGGCAGGGACAGGCCGATGTCCGCACCATATATTTT. Its protein is CASRQGQADVRTIYF. The whole variable domain, remainder taken from reference TRBV7-2 and TRBJ1-3, is GAGVSQSPSNKVTEKGKDVELRCDPISGHTALYWYRQSLGQGLEFLIYFQGNSAPDKSGLPSDRFSAERTGGSVSTLTIQRTQQEDSAVYLCASRQGQADVRTIYFGEGSWLTVV.